The rows below give T cell receptor beta chains drawn from one sample of a study of ipilimumab plus nivolumab after autologous stem cell transplantation. Clones were read by immunoSEQ multiplex PCR, and TCRdb kept only the in-frame ones, dropping some. The data contain approximately 15,000 clones, approximately 80% of them singletons. The specimen comprised PBMCs, sampled in a trial of ipilimumab plus nivolumab as post-transplant consolidation. The receptors were gathered from a male donor with diffuse large B-cell lymphoma. The CDR3 runs from the conserved cysteine through the conserved F or W. A D gene is named only where the DNA matches it firmly. Only part of the rows carry a size: once, few, many, or a class if the clone is expanded.

v_call	clone_size	j_call	d_call	cdr3_nt	cdr3_aa
TRBV27	NA	TRBJ2-3	NA	TGTGCCAGTCAAGTTGAAGGCACAGATACGCAGTATTTT	CASQVEGTDTQYF
TRBV6-1	few	TRBJ1-5	NA	TGTGCCATCAGTGAGTCGGGGCCACAGGGAGAGCAGCCCCAGCATTTT	CAISESGPQGEQPQHF
TRBV19	NA	TRBJ2-1	TRBD1	TGTGCCAGTAGCCAGAGGACAGGGGGGTGGCAGTTCTTC	CASSQRTGGWQFF
TRBV7-2	NA	TRBJ2-7	NA	TGTGCCAGCAGCTTAGACAGGGCGACCTACGAGCAGTACTTC	CASSLDRATYEQYF
TRBV6-5	NA	TRBJ1-2	NA	TGTGCCAGCACCCCCGGCGGGACCCGATATGGCTACACCTTC	CASTPGGTRYGYTF
TRBV7-9	NA	TRBJ2-5	NA	TGTGCCAGCAGCTTAGACGCTAGCGTAGGGACCCAGTACTTC	CASSLDASVGTQYF
TRBV7-2	NA	TRBJ1-1	TRBD1	TGTGCCAGCAGCTTAGCAACAGGGGGAAAAACTGAAGCTTTCTTT	CASSLATGGKTEAFF
TRBV27	NA	TRBJ2-2	NA	TGTGCCAGCAGTTGGTCCGGACCGAACACCGGGGAGCTGTTTTTT	CASSWSGPNTGELFF
TRBV6-5	NA	TRBJ2-2	TRBD2	TGTGCCAGCAGTCCGGGGGGGGCCGGGGAGCTGTTTTTT	CASSPGGAGELFF
TRBV19	NA	TRBJ2-4	TRBD1	TGTGCCAGTAGACAGACAGGGGCGGGGAACATTCAGTACTTC	CASRQTGAGNIQYF
TRBV19	few	TRBJ1-6	NA	TGTGCCACCAACCTCGGAAACGATTCACCCCTCCACTTT	CATNLGNDSPLHF
TRBV27	NA	TRBJ2-7	TRBD1	TGTGCCAGCAGTCTAGGACAGGCTCCCTACGAGCAGTACTTC	CASSLGQAPYEQYF
TRBV18	NA	TRBJ2-1	NA	TGTGCCAGTTACAGGGAGAATGAGCAGTTCTTC	CASYRENEQFF
TRBV15	NA	TRBJ2-3	TRBD2	TGTGCCACCAGCAGAGATCGACTAGCGGGGCGCACAGATACGCAGTATTTT	CATSRDRLAGRTDTQYF
TRBV2	NA	TRBJ1-5	NA	TGTGCCAGCAGTGTGGGGGCCAGGCAGCCCCAGCATTTT	CASSVGARQPQHF
TRBV4-3	NA	TRBJ1-4	NA	TGCGCCAGCAGCCAAGACATCTACGAAAAACTGTTTTTT	CASSQDIYEKLFF
TRBV10-3	few	TRBJ2-7	NA	TGTGCCATCAGTGGTGATGGGGGCTACGAGCAGTACTTC	CAISGDGGYEQYF
TRBV19	NA	TRBJ1-3	NA	TGTGCCAGTAGTATCGGTAGCGCTGGAAACACCATATATTTT	CASSIGSAGNTIYF
TRBV11-2	NA	TRBJ2-1	NA	TGTGCCAGCAGCTTAGAGAGTACCTCCTACAATGAGCAGTTCTTC	CASSLESTSYNEQFF
TRBV5-4	once	TRBJ1-2	NA	TGTGCCAGCAGCCCCTGGGGGGGGGTCGATAACTATGGCTACACCTTC	CASSPWGGVDNYGYTF
TRBV19	NA	TRBJ1-3	NA	TGTGCCAGTTCGGACGGCGCCTCTGGAAACACCATATATTTT	CASSDGASGNTIYF
TRBV5-1	NA	TRBJ1-4	NA	TGCGCCAGTTCGGAGGGGTGGGATGAAAAACTGTTTTTT	CASSEGWDEKLFF
TRBV27	NA	TRBJ1-4	TRBD1	TGTGCCAGCAGCCGACAGGGTGATGAAAAACTGTTTTTT	CASSRQGDEKLFF
TRBV18	NA	TRBJ2-2	NA	TGTGCCAGCTCACCTCTGGACGACAGCACCGGGGAGCTGTTTTTT	CASSPLDDSTGELFF
TRBV7-2	NA	TRBJ2-3	TRBD2	TGTGCCAGCAGCTTTACGTACACAGCGGGGGGGCCAGAGACAGATACGCAGTATTTT	CASSFTYTAGGPETDTQYF